This T cell receptor beta chain emerged from a study of Tregs in tolerant kidney transplant recipients. Overall study findings and caveats: Biological reproducibility was not directly addressed in this study.

This clone came up a few times. Its antigen is as yet unknown. Profiling relied on immunoSEQ multiplex PCR, and the TCRdb table lists in-frame clones only, not all of them. The top ten clones hold approximately 1.4% of a sample with tens of thousands of clones, about 91% of them seen once. Recipients received nonmyeloablative bone marrow transplants from related graft donors, with transient mixed chimerism. CD4+CD25+CD127- Tregs, CD4+CD25- non-Tregs, CD4 and CD8 cells were sorted. CDR1 and CDR2 (germline): SGDLS, YYNGEE. Trimming cost V 3 bases and J 8 bases, with 18 bases left between them. The CDR3 sequence is 16 residues long.

The genes are TRBV9 and TRBJ1-6; TRBD1 is a possible D gene (6 bases). The receptor comes from a human patient who received a combined kidney and bone marrow transplant. Some T cells may be the graft donor's. The sample here was CD4+ T cells from blood (PBMCs), taken 24 months after the transplant. The CDR3 coding sequence is TGTGCCAGCAGCGCTTCCAGGGCCTCAGGGGATTCACCCCTCCACTTT. Translated, it gives CASSASRASGDSPLHF.